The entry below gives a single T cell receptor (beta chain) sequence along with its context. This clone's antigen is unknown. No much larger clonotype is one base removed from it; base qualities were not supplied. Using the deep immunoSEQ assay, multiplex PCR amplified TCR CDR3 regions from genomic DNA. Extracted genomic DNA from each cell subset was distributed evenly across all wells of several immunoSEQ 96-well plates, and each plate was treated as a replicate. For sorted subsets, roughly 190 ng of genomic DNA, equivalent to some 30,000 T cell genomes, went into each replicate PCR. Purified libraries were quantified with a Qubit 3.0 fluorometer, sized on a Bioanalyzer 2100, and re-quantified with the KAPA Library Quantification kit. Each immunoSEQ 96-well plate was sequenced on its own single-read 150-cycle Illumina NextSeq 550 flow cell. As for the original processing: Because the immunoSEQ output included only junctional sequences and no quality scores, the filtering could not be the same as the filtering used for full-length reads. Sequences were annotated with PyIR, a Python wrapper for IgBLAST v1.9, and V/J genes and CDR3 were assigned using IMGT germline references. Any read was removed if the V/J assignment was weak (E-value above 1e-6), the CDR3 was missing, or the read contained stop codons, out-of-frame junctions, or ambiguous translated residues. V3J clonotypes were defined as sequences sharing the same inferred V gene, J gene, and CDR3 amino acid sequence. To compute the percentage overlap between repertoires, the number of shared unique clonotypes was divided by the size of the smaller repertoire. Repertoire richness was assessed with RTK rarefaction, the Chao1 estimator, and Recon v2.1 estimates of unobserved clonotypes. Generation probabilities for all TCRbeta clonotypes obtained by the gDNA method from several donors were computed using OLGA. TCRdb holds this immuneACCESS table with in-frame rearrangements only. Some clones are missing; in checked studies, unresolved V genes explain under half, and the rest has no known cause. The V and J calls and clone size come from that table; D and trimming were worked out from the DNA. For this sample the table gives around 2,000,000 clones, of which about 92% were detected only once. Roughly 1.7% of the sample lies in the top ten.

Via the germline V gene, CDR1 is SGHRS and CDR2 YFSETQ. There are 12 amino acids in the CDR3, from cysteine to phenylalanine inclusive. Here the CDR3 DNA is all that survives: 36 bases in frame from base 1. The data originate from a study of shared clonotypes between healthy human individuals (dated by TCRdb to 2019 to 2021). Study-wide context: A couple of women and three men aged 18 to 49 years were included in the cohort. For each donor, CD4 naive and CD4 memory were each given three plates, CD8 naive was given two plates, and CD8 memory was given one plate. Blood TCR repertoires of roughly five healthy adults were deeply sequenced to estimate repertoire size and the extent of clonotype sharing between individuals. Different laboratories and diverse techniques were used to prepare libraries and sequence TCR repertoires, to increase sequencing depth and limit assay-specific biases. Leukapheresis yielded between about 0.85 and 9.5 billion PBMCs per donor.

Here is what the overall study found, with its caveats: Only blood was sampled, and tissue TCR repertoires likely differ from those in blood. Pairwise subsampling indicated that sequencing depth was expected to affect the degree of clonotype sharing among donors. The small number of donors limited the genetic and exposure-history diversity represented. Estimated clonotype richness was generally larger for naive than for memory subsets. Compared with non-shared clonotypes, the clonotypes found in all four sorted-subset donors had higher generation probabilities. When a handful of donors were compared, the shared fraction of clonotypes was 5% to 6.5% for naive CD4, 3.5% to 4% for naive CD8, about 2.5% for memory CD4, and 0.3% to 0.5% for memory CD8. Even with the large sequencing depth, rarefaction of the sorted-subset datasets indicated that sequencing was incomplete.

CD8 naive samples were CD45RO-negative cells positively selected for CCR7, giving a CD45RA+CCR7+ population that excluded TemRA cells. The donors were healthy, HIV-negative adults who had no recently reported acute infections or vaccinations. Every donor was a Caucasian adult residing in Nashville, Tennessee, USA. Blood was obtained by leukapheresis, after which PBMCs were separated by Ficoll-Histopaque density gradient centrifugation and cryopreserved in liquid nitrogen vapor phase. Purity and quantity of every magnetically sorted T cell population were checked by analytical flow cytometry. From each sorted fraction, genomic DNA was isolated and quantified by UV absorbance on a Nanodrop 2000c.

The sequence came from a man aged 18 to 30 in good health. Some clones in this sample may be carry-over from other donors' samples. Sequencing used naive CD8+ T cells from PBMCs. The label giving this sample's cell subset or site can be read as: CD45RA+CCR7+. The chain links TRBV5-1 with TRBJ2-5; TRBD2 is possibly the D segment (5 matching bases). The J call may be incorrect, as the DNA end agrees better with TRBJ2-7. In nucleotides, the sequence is TGCGCCAGCAGCTTGGGAGGGCGCGAGCAGTACTTC. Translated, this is CASSLGGREQYF.